Below, 6 T cell receptor beta chains from the same sample are listed, as sequenced in a study of blood T cells in healthy people across ages. A second PCR of about 6 to 11 cycles used a sample-barcoded 5' primer and a J-beta primer mix. Via MiXCR, TCRdb re-called the 5' RACE reads, giving one row per CDR3 protein. The repertoire holds around 970,000 distinct CDR3 sequences, around 54% seen once, with about a fifth in the top ten. What was sequenced was blood. The origin of the receptors is a woman aged 55-75 years in good health.

The V gene is TRBV3-1, the J gene TRBJ2-3, with D perhaps TRBD1 (6 bases). Trimming took 4 bases from V and 2 from J, leaving 13 bases between them. Germline V gene sequence: CDR1 LGHDT, CDR2 YNNKEL (reference sequence). The CDR3 runs to 15 residues. In nucleotides, the CDR3 is TGTGCCAGCAGCCGCACGGGACATAACACAGATACGCAGTATTTT. As protein: CASSRTGHNTDTQYF.

The chain employs TRBV27 and TRBJ2-1; D not resolved. Trimming pared 0 bases from V and 11 bases from J, leaving 11 bases between. This CDR3 is built from 13 residues. Per the germline V gene, CDR1 is MNHEY and CDR2 is SMNVEV (reference sequence). CDR3 nucleotide sequence: TGTGCCAGCAGTTTATCATTTCGAGAGAAGCAGTTCTTC. It yields the protein CASSLSFREKQFF.

This clonotype was seen a few times. The chain is built from TRBV7-2 and TRBJ2-3; 7 bases agree with TRBD1. The germline V gene has CDR1 SGHTA and CDR2 FQGNSA. This CDR3 region has 14 residues. The trim removed 7 bases at V and 2 bases at J, leaving 6 bases unmatched. The CDR3 spells CASTPGQTTDTQYF. Written as DNA, the CDR3 is TGTGCCAGCACCCCGGGACAGACCACAGATACGCAGTATTTT.

This rearrangement joins TRBV11-2 to TRBJ2-1; 12 positions match TRBD2. Trimming at V came to 5 bases and at J to 4 bases, leaving 12 bases not matched to a gene. This CDR3 contains 18 residues. Germline lookup yields CDR1 SGHAT and CDR2 FQNNGV. This CDR3 is CASSTRTSGTGPYNEQFF. In DNA form, the CDR3 reads TGTGCCAGCAGCACCCGGACTAGCGGGACCGGACCTTACAATGAGCAGTTCTTC.

The chain recombines TRBV7-6 with TRBJ2-1; D is perhaps TRBD2 (5 bases). Deletions cut 5 bases from V and 7 bases from J, with 18 bases between. The CDR3 spans 15 residues. Germline CDR1 is SGHVS and CDR2 is FNYEAQ. This CDR3 is CASSQSSLGSNEQFF. In DNA form, the CDR3 reads TGTGCCAGCAGCCAAAGTTCACTGGGGAGTAATGAGCAGTTCTTC. The full variable domain, in which reference TRBV7-6 and TRBJ2-1 provide the parts outside the CDR3, is GAGVSQSPRYKVTKRGQDVALRCDPISGHVSLYWYRQALGQGPEFLTYFNYEAQQDKSGLPNDRFSAERPEGSISTLTIQRTEQRDSAMYRCASSQSSLGSNEQFFGPGTRLTVL.

The chain carries TRBV19 and TRBJ2-4; D is possibly TRBD1 or TRBD2 (5 bases each). CDR1 LNHDA and CDR2 SQIVND come from the germline V gene (reference sequence). Trimming took off 6 bases at V and 8 bases at J, with 14 bases between the two ends. This CDR3 region has 13 residues. In nucleotides, the CDR3 is TGTGCCAGTAGCGAGGGGTCGAGAGACATTCAGTACTTC. This gives the protein CASSEGSRDIQYF.